The T cell receptor (beta chain) under discussion was sequenced for a study of T cells in Graves' hyperthyroidism and ophthalmopathy. About this clonotype: One junction end disagrees with the germline gene, perhaps due to a read error.

The CDR3 is made up of 11 amino acids. From germline, CDR1 is GTSNPN and CDR2 SVGIG (reference sequence). RNA transcripts were the template for amplifying TCR beta CDR3 regions. The TCR CDR3 first-round RT-PCR relied on the HTBI primer set. From the multiplex PCR reads, TCRdb called clonotypes with MiXCR, one entry per CDR3 protein. The table has hundreds of thousands of distinct CDR3 sequences, about 15% seen once. Sequenced input: blood. The TCR originated in a woman in her late teens or twenties with Graves' hyperthyroidism. The chain couples TRBV30 to TRBJ1-2; a possible D gene is TRBD1 (6 bases). This chain's CDR3 is CAWKGVGGHTF. CDR3 nucleotides: TGTGCCTGGAAGGGGGTGGGTGGCCACACCTTC.